The 26 T cell receptor beta chains below come from one sample, sequenced in a study of vaccination and CD4 T cells after COVID-19. An Oncomine TCR Beta short-read assay was used to sequence the DNA from cultured CD4+ T cells. TCRdb reprocessed the PCR reads with MiXCR, giving one entry per CDR3 protein. The table records over 20,000 distinct CDR3 sequences, around 39% of them present only once. Their recognized antigens are unknown. Specified treatment: roughly nine-day PBMC culture with coronavirus spike peptide pools or control peptides (ViraFEST assay). The sample consisted of CD4+ T cells from blood, cultured in vitro, taken before SARS-CoV-2 vaccination. These TCRs come from a human donor who received a COVID-19 vaccine.

There are a few counts of this clonotype. The chain employs TRBV11-2 and TRBJ1-1; no clear D gene. There are 13 residues in the CDR3. The V gene lost 5 bases and the J gene lost 0 bases, with 7 bases spanning the gap. From germline, CDR1 is SGHAT and CDR2 FQNNGV. In nucleotides, the CDR3 is TGTGCCAGCAGCGGGTTGATGAACACTGAAGCTTTCTTT. Protein product: CASSGLMNTEAFF.

This clonotype was observed a handful of times. The genes are TRBV12-3 or TRBV12-4 and TRBJ2-1; TRBD1 might be the D (6 bases). The CDR3 is 15 residues long. Trimming took 3 bases from V and 4 from J, leaving 13 bases between them. CDR3 in amino acids: CASSLSGAIYNEQFF. The DNA of the CDR3 is TGTGCCAGCAGTTTGTCAGGGGCCATTTACAATGAGCAGTTCTTC.

This clonotype came up a few times. The CDR3 nucleotides read TGCAGTGCTAGAGACCCAGGCAGAACCTACGAGCAGTACTTC. Translation gives CSARDPGRTYEQYF. This chain connects TRBV20-1 to TRBJ2-7; no firm D call. Germline V gene data show CDR1 as DFQATT and CDR2 as SNEGSKA (reference sequence). The CDR3 runs 14 residues. The ends were cut back, 0 bases at V and 2 bases at J, with 11 bases in the middle.

This clonotype was recorded a few times. The chain carries TRBV20-1 and TRBJ1-4; 9 bases align to TRBD1. V lost 1 base and J lost 4; bases outside the gene matches: 10. The CDR3 length is 17 residues. Germline V gene data show CDR1 as DFQATT and CDR2 as SNEGSKA (reference sequence). The chain's CDR3 is CSARGTGARGFNEKLFF. The CDR3, as DNA: TGCAGTGCTAGAGGGACAGGGGCCCGGGGTTTTAATGAAAAACTGTTTTTT.

This clonotype was observed a handful of times. This chain connects TRBV5-4 to TRBJ1-3; 8 bases match TRBD1. J gave up 0 bases and V 4 bases, and 3 bases lay outside the gene matches. Germline CDR1 and CDR2: SGHNT and YYREEE (reference sequence). The CDR3 length is 15 residues. This CDR3 is CASSAGQASGNTIYF. The CDR3 DNA reads TGTGCCAGCAGCGCGGGACAGGCCTCTGGAAACACCATATATTTT.

This rearrangement joins TRBV25-1 to TRBJ1-2; the D is unclear. From germline, CDR1 is MGHDK and CDR2 SYGVNS. Trimming took 5 bases from V and 9 from J, leaving 19 bases between them. The CDR3 is 14 residues long. The CDR3 region has the DNA TGTGCCAGCAGTCCTTCGGGCAGGTCAGGTAGCTACACCTTC. Amino acid sequence: CASSPSGRSGSYTF.

The chain links TRBV7-3 to TRBJ2-5, with D perhaps being TRBD1 or TRBD2 (5 bases each). CDR3 length equals 15 residues. The germline V gene encodes CDR1 SGHTA and CDR2 FQGTGA. V lost 4 bases to trimming and J lost 1 base, with 13 bases between them. The CDR3 loop reads CASSSGRELQETQYF. CDR3 in DNA: TGTGCCAGCAGCTCGGGACGGGAACTCCAAGAGACCCAGTACTTC.

V and J are TRBV7-6 and TRBJ2-1, with 8 bases aligning to TRBD1. The CDR3 has 15 residues. The germline gives CDR1 SGHVS, CDR2 FNYEAQ. Trimming at V came to 5 bases and at J to 4 bases, leaving 7 bases not matched to a gene. CDR3 in amino acids: CASSNGTGIYNEQFF. The CDR3 nucleotides are TGTGCCAGCAGCAACGGGACAGGTATATACAATGAGCAGTTCTTC. The full variable domain, with the rest looked up from reference TRBV7-6 and TRBJ2-1, is GAGVSQSPRYKVTKRGQDVALRCDPISGHVSLYWYRQALGQGPEFLTYFNYEAQQDKSGLPNDRFSAERPEGSISTLTIQRTEQRDSAMYRCASSNGTGIYNEQFFGPGTRLTVL.

V is TRBV7-9 and J is TRBJ1-1; D is ambiguous. Germline assignment: CDR1 SEHNR and CDR2 FQNEAQ (reference sequence). V was pared by 3 bases and J by 1 base, with 6 bases between. The CDR3 covers 13 residues. The CDR3 is CASSFQANTEAFF. CDR3 DNA sequence: TGTGCCAGCAGCTTCCAGGCGAACACTGAAGCTTTCTTT.

The V and J genes are TRBV19 and TRBJ1-2, with 9 bases that match TRBD1. Germline values: CDR1 LNHDA, CDR2 SQIVND (reference sequence). This CDR3 has 14 amino acids. V trimming: 5 bases; J trimming: 4 bases; junction bases outside the gene matches: 5. CDR3 sequence reads: CASSPGTGPYGYTF. The CDR3 DNA reads as TGTGCCAGTAGTCCCGGGACAGGGCCCTATGGCTACACCTTC.

The rearrangement links TRBV30 to TRBJ2-3; 10 nucleotides agree with TRBD2. V lost 2 bases, J lost 4 bases, and 6 bases stayed unmatched. CDR1 and CDR2 from the germline V gene are GTSNPN and SVGIG (reference sequence). The CDR3 runs 15 residues. The CDR3 loop reads CAWSSGLAAADTQYF. DNA for the CDR3: TGTGCCTGGAGTTCCGGACTAGCGGCGGCAGATACGCAGTATTTT.

The chain recombines TRBV27 with TRBJ2-1; TRBD1 matches 7 bases. V was clipped by 5 bases and J by 5 bases; unmatched bases: 6. The CDR3 consists of 14 residues. Germline assignment: CDR1 MNHEY and CDR2 SMNVEV (reference sequence). CDR3 sequence: CASSKTTGDNEQFF. Written as DNA, the CDR3 is TGTGCCAGCAGTAAAACAACAGGGGACAATGAGCAGTTCTTC.

About this clonotype itself: The CDR3 does not close with the conserved phenylalanine or tryptophan, likely indicating a read error. The V call is TRBV6-5, the J call TRBJ1-2; TRBD1 agrees at 7 bases. V was clipped by 4 bases and J by 7 bases; unmatched bases: 9. The length of the CDR3 is 14 residues. Germline V gene data show CDR1 as MNHEY and CDR2 as SVGAGI. CDR3 bases: TGTGCCAGCAGTTCTCCATCCCGGACAGGTGGCTACACCCTC. It is translated as CASSSPSRTGGYTL.

The chain has TRBV7-9 and TRBJ2-1, with TRBD2 matching over 14 bases. J was trimmed by 3 bases and V by 5 bases; bases with no gene match: 6. The CDR3 length is 17 residues. Per germline, CDR1 SEHNR and CDR2 FQNEAQ (reference sequence). The CDR3 spells CASSPGLAGGLYNEQFF. The CDR3 DNA reads TGTGCCAGCAGCCCTGGACTAGCGGGGGGACTCTACAATGAGCAGTTCTTC. The full variable domain, completed using reference TRBV7-9 and TRBJ2-1, is DTGVSQNPRHKITKRGQNVTFRCDPISEHNRLYWYRQTLGQGPEFLTYFQNEAQLEKSRLLSDRFSAERPKGSFSTLEIQRTEQGDSAMYLCASSPGLAGGLYNEQFFGPGTRLTVL.

In its sample, this clonotype was seen a few times. V gene TRBV7-2 combines with J gene TRBJ1-1; D unclear. The CDR3 loop spans 14 amino acids. Germline-derived CDR1 and CDR2 are SGHTA and FQGNSA. V was pared by 5 bases and J by 1 base, with 11 bases between. CDR3 DNA sequence: TGTGCCAGCAGCCGTCAAACTGGGAACACTGAAGCTTTCTTT. Residues: CASSRQTGNTEAFF. Using reference TRBV7-2 and TRBJ1-1 for the parts outside the CDR3, the full variable domain is GAGVSQSPSNKVTEKGKDVELRCDPISGHTALYWYRQSLGQGLEFLIYFQGNSAPDKSGLPSDRFSAERTGGSVSTLTIQRTQQEDSAVYLCASSRQTGNTEAFFGQGTRLTVV.

The rearrangement links TRBV24-1 to TRBJ2-3; 11 nucleotides agree with TRBD1. Germline assignment: CDR1 KGHDR and CDR2 SFDVKD. CDR3 length equals 15 residues. V lost 8 bases, J lost 1 base, and 4 bases stayed unmatched. CDR3 bases: TGTGCCACCACCGGGACAGGGGGTCGCACAGATACGCAGTATTTT. Translated: CATTGTGGRTDTQYF.

This clonotype was observed a handful of times. The chain links TRBV6-1 to TRBJ2-5, with D possibly being TRBD2 (5 bases). The CDR3 has 15 residues. Germline assignment: CDR1 MNHNS and CDR2 SASEGT. V lost 5 bases to trimming and J lost 1 base, with 14 bases between them. CDR3 protein: CASSREQLPQETQYF. The CDR3 region has the DNA TGTGCCAGCAGTCGGGAACAGCTACCCCAAGAGACCCAGTACTTC.

This clonotype has more than one count but fewer than ten. This chain connects TRBV24-1 to TRBJ2-7; 9 nucleotides align to TRBD1. The CDR3 sequence is 15 residues long. V shed 7 bases, J shed 5 bases, and the junction held 11 bases outside the gene matches. Germline CDR1 is KGHDR and CDR2 is SFDVKD. CDR3: CATRIVPGQGDEQYF. CDR3 nucleotides: TGTGCCACCAGGATCGTACCGGGACAGGGCGACGAGCAGTACTTC.

This clonotype was picked up a small number of times. The chain employs TRBV24-1 and TRBJ2-3; TRBD1 aligns across 7 bases. Per germline, CDR1 KGHDR and CDR2 SFDVKD. This CDR3 comprises 11 residues. The ends lost 8 bases at V and 6 bases at J; junction bases unmatched: 1. CDR3 DNA sequence: TGTGCCACCAAACAGGGGGATACGCAGTATTTT. Protein product: CATKQGDTQYF.

This chain links TRBV5-1 with TRBJ2-7, with 12 positions matching TRBD1. The tail of the sequence fits TRBJ2-5 better, so the J call may be wrong. The CDR3 totals 16 residues. CDR1 and CDR2 (germline): SGHRS, YFSETQ. The DNA for the CDR3 is TGCGCCAGCAGCTCACAGGGACAGGGGGCAGGGGAGACCCAGTACTTC. Translation: CASSSQGQGAGETQYF.

This clonotype was counted a few times. This sequence joins TRBV5-1 and TRBJ2-5; 9 nucleotides match TRBD1. The CDR3 is 14 residues long. Trimming at V came to 4 bases and at J to 2 bases, leaving 3 bases not matched to a gene. Germline CDR1 and CDR2: SGHRS and YFSETQ. This chain's CDR3 is CASSRDRVQETQYF. As DNA, the CDR3 is TGCGCCAGCAGCCGGGACAGGGTACAAGAGACCCAGTACTTC. The entire variable domain, with the rest obtained from reference TRBV5-1 and TRBJ2-5, is as follows: KAGVTQTPRYLIKTRGQQVTLSCSPISGHRSVSWYQQTPGQGLQFLFEYFSETQRNKGNFPGRFSGRQFSNSRSEMNVSTLELGDSALYLCASSRDRVQETQYFGPGTRLLVL.

This clonotype was counted only a few times. V usage is TRBV6-1 and J usage is TRBJ1-2; a possible D gene is TRBD1 (5 bases). Between the trimmed V and J ends, which lost 2 bases and 6 bases, there was a span of 13 bases. The CDR3 is 14 residues long. Germline V gene lookup returns CDR1 MNHNS and CDR2 SASEGT. CDR3: CASSELEGVNGYTF. The DNA for the CDR3 is TGTGCCAGCAGTGAATTAGAAGGGGTTAATGGCTACACCTTC.

The chain employs TRBV20-1 and TRBJ1-2, with D possibly TRBD1 on 6 matching bases. V was pared by 3 bases and J by 0 bases, with 20 bases between. The CDR3 has 17 residues. Germline assignment: CDR1 DFQATT and CDR2 SNEGSKA (reference sequence). CDR3 sequence: CSARQEGGGLANYGYTF. CDR3 DNA: TGCAGTGCTAGGCAGGAAGGGGGGGGGCTAGCTAACTATGGCTACACCTTC.

This clonotype was seen only a few times. This rearrangement joins TRBV19 to TRBJ2-4; possible D gene TRBD2, 5 bases. The germline V gene has CDR1 LNHDA and CDR2 SQIVND (reference sequence). The CDR3 is made up of 15 amino acids. V dropped 6 bases and J dropped 5 bases, with 17 bases sitting between them. CDR3 in DNA: TGTGCCAGTAGACCCCAGGAGGAAGTCGAAAACATTCAGTACTTC. Protein: CASRPQEEVENIQYF.

Concerning this clonotype: Because the CDR3 is missing its conserved closing phenylalanine or tryptophan, this is likely a read error. J is TRBJ2-1 and V is TRBV3-1; D may match TRBD1 or TRBD2 (5 bases each). Trimming removed 1 base from V and 7 bases from J, with 14 bases in between. The CDR3 contains 15 residues. Germline V gene data show CDR1 as LGHDT and CDR2 as YNNKEL (reference sequence). Written as DNA, the CDR3 is TGTGCCAGCAGCCAAGCCGGGACGGTGCTTAATGAGCAGTTCCTC. It is translated as CASSQAGTVLNEQFL.

V is TRBV15 and J is TRBJ1-5; D remains ambiguous. This CDR3 has 15 residues. Germline assignment: CDR1 LNHNV and CDR2 YYDKDF (reference sequence). The V gene lost 0 bases and the J gene lost 10 bases, with 16 bases spanning the gap. CDR3 loop: CATSRDLAVSQPQHF. CDR3 in DNA: TGTGCCACCAGCAGAGATCTTGCCGTCTCACAACCCCAGCATTTT.